Below, 28 T cell receptor beta chains from the same sample are listed, as sequenced in a study of T cell responses to AZD1222 COVID-19 vaccine. The table came from immunoSEQ multiplex PCR; TCRdb's copy has only in-frame clones and leaves some out. The repertoire holds fewer than 120,000 clones, with 70% to 90% as singletons. This material consisted of peripheral blood, taken 28 days after the second AZD1222 dose. Source of these receptors: an adult who received the AZD1222 COVID-19 vaccine.

The chain carries TRBV27 and TRBJ1-4; 9 bases agree with TRBD1. Germline CDR1 and CDR2: MNHEY and SMNVEV (reference sequence). The CDR3 totals 16 residues. With 5 bases clipped from V and 3 bases from J, the junction kept 7 bases outside the gene matches. CDR3 nucleotides: TGTGCCAGCAGTCGGACAGGGGATGAATCTAATGAAAAACTGTTTTTT. It specifies CASSRTGDESNEKLFF.

The genes are TRBV30 and TRBJ1-5; no reliable D call. CDR3 size: 14 residues. Germline-derived CDR1 and CDR2 are GTSNPN and SVGIG (reference sequence). Trimming removed 2 bases from V and 2 bases from J, with 10 bases in between. Here the CDR3 DNA reads TGTGCCTGGAGTCTTACGGTGGGCAATCAGCCCCAGCATTTT. The encoded protein is CAWSLTVGNQPQHF.

V is TRBV5-1 and J is TRBJ2-5; no firm D call. CDR1 SGHRS and CDR2 YFSETQ come from the germline V gene. Between the trimmed V and J ends, which lost 2 bases and 2 bases, there was a span of 10 bases. The CDR3 has 14 residues. The DNA of the CDR3 is TGCGCCAGCAGCTTCGGTTCACAACAAGAGACCCAGTACTTC. This translates into CASSFGSQQETQYF.

The chain has TRBV6-1 and TRBJ1-5; D ambiguous. Germline values: CDR1 MNHNS, CDR2 SASEGT. The CDR3 sequence is 17 residues long. Trimming took off 0 bases at V and 0 bases at J, with 12 bases between the two ends. The CDR3 sequence: CASSEAGFGNSNQPQHF. The CDR3 DNA reads as TGTGCCAGCAGTGAAGCGGGGTTCGGGAATAGCAATCAGCCCCAGCATTTT.

On this clone itself: The germline gene is not matched at one end of the junction; a read error may be the cause. The V call is TRBV7-7, the J call TRBJ1-1; 10 nucleotides agree with TRBD1. CDR3 length: 13 residues. Germline assignment: CDR1 SSHAT and CDR2 FNYEAQ (reference sequence). CDR3 sequence: CASSSGQGTEAFF. As DNA, the CDR3 is TGTGCTAGCAGCTCGGGACAGGGGACTGAAGCTTTCTTT.

The V and J genes are TRBV19 and TRBJ1-2, with D possibly being TRBD1 (5 bases). The V gene lost 3 bases and the J gene lost 6 bases, with 17 bases spanning the gap. CDR1 is LNHDA and CDR2 is SQIVND in the germline V gene (reference sequence). The CDR3 is 15 residues long. The CDR3 spells CASSMGQGPPNGYTF. The DNA of the CDR3 is TGTGCCAGTAGTATGGGGCAGGGCCCCCCTAATGGCTACACCTTC.

The genes are TRBV27 and TRBJ1-1, with D tentatively TRBD1 (5 bases). The germline V and J ends were trimmed by 3 bases and 6 bases, with 17 bases remaining between them. The CDR3 contains 15 residues. CDR1 and CDR2 from the germline V gene are MNHEY and SMNVEV (reference sequence). The CDR3 nucleotides read TGTGCCAGCAGTTTTTTGGGGCATTCGCGGGCTGAAGCTTTCTTT. Residues: CASSFLGHSRAEAFF.

This clone was found a few times. The chain couples TRBV5-8 to TRBJ2-2; TRBD1 agrees at 9 bases. Germline V lookup: CDR1 SGHTS, CDR2 YDEGEE. V shed 5 bases and J 5 bases; nucleotides not matched to a gene: 7. The CDR3 is 15 amino acids. The CDR3 is CASRNRGRGTGELFF. The CDR3 coding sequence is TGTGCCAGCAGAAACAGGGGGCGGGGGACCGGGGAGCTGTTTTTT.

The CDR3 bases are TGTGCCAGTACCTCGGACAGGGGGCTATCTGGGGCCAACGTCCTGACTTTC. The encoded protein is CASTSDRGLSGANVLTF. The chain has TRBV19 and TRBJ2-6, with 11 bases lining up with TRBD1. This CDR3 is built from 17 residues. V shed 7 bases, J shed 1 base, and the junction held 6 bases outside the gene matches. Germline lookup yields CDR1 LNHDA and CDR2 SQIVND (reference sequence).

CDR3: CASSLLTGTNTEAFF. CDR3 in DNA: TGCGCCAGCAGCTTATTAACAGGGACGAACACTGAAGCTTTCTTT. The chain carries TRBV4-1 and TRBJ1-1, with a weak D call TRBD1 (6 bases). The ends were cut back, 5 bases at V and 1 base at J, with 14 bases in the middle. The CDR3 covers 15 residues. CDR1 is MGHRA, CDR2 YSYEKL, per germline.

V usage is TRBV6-6 and J usage is TRBJ1-3; maybe TRBD1 (6 bases). Germline V gene data show CDR1 as MNHNY and CDR2 as SVGAGI (reference sequence). CDR3 size: 14 residues. V was clipped by 7 bases and J by 0 bases, with 10 bases between them. The CDR3 DNA is TGTGCCAGCAATACAGGGAGCTCTGGAAACACCATATATTTT. It is translated as CASNTGSSGNTIYF.

V is TRBV18 and J is TRBJ1-4; D perhaps matches TRBD1 (5 bases). The V end was cut by 2 bases, the J end by 5 bases, with 12 bases between. The CDR3 has 15 amino acids. Germline assignment: CDR1 KGHSH and CDR2 LQKENI. CDR3 sequence: CASSPNGGRNEKLFF. In nucleotides, the CDR3 is TGTGCCAGCTCACCAAATGGGGGTAGGAATGAAAAACTGTTTTTT.

The J gene is TRBJ1-1, the V gene TRBV6-5, with 10 bases that match TRBD1. The V and J ends lost 0 bases and 11 bases, in that order; junction bases with no gene match: 6. The germline V gene has CDR1 MNHEY and CDR2 SVGAGI. The CDR3 length is 14 residues. DNA for the CDR3: TGTGCCAGCAGTTACTCTGGGACAGGGGCAGCGGCTTTCTTT. It is translated as CASSYSGTGAAAFF.

The chain carries TRBV6-5 and TRBJ1-2; D may be TRBD1 (5 bases). Germline CDR1 MNHEY, CDR2 SVGAGI. V shed 0 bases and J shed 6 bases, with 17 bases lying between them. This CDR3 comprises 16 residues. CDR3 sequence: CASSYSILGGTNGYTF. The CDR3 DNA reads TGTGCCAGCAGTTACTCGATTTTGGGGGGTACGAATGGCTACACCTTC.

The CDR3 here is CASSFQGLASYEQYF. CDR3 coding DNA: TGTGCCAGCAGCTTCCAGGGACTAGCGAGCTACGAGCAGTACTTC. The rearrangement uses TRBV7-2 and TRBJ2-7; 10 bases are shared with TRBD2. Trimming cost V 3 bases and J 3 bases; bases outside gene matches: 5. Germline CDR1 SGHTA, CDR2 FQGNSA. This CDR3 is built from 15 residues. The full variable domain, its missing parts supplied by reference TRBV7-2 and TRBJ2-7, is GAGVSQSPSNKVTEKGKDVELRCDPISGHTALYWYRQSLGQGLEFLIYFQGNSAPDKSGLPSDRFSAERTGGSVSTLTIQRTQQEDSAVYLCASSFQGLASYEQYFGPGTRLTVT.

This clone has just a few counts. The J gene is TRBJ1-1, the V gene TRBV3-1 (or the pseudogene TRBV3-2); D is possibly TRBD1 (6 bases). The V gene lost 4 bases and the J gene lost 0 bases, with 9 bases spanning the gap. The V gene's germline CDR1 is LGHDT and CDR2 YNNKEL (reference sequence). CDR3 length equals 14 residues. CDR3 nucleotide sequence: TGTGCCAGCAGCCTGACAGGTCTGAACACTGAAGCTTTCTTT. Its translation is CASSLTGLNTEAFF.

The chain recombines TRBV27 with TRBJ2-7, with 9 bases matching TRBD1. Unmatched junction bases numbered 8, after V lost 6 bases and J lost 5 bases. The CDR3 runs 14 residues. Germline-derived CDR1 and CDR2 are MNHEY and SMNVEV (reference sequence). The DNA for the CDR3 is TGTGCCAGCAGCCCACAGGGGGCTCGACACGAGCAGTACTTC. It specifies CASSPQGARHEQYF.

J is TRBJ1-4 and V is TRBV5-1; TRBD1 matches at 9 bases. Germline V CDR1 and CDR2: SGHRS, YFSETQ. V was pared by 10 bases and J by 6 bases, with 7 bases of the junction left unmatched. This CDR3 spans 13 amino acids. CDR3 nucleotides: TGCGCCTCCAAGGGACAGGGTCATGAAAAACTGTTTTTT. This gives the protein CASKGQGHEKLFF.

CDR3 loop: CASRPPRQGGDQPQHF. DNA of the CDR3: TGTGCCAGTAGACCCCCCCGACAGGGAGGAGATCAGCCCCAGCATTTT. The chain employs TRBV19 and TRBJ1-5; TRBD1 agrees at 7 bases. CDR1 and CDR2 (germline): LNHDA, SQIVND (reference sequence). The CDR3 has 16 amino acids. With 6 bases clipped from V and 5 bases from J, the junction kept 13 bases outside the gene matches.

The chain links TRBV7-6 to TRBJ2-7; maybe TRBD2 (6 bases). Trimming took off 5 bases at V and 4 bases at J, with 15 bases between the two ends. The CDR3 contains 14 residues. Germline-derived CDR1 and CDR2 are SGHVS and FNYEAQ. CDR3 nucleotides: TGTGCCAGCAGCCCCACCTGGGGGGATTACGAGCAGTACTTC. It translates to CASSPTWGDYEQYF. Filled out from reference TRBV7-6 and TRBJ2-7, the complete variable domain reads GAGVSQSPRYKVTKRGQDVALRCDPISGHVSLYWYRQALGQGPEFLTYFNYEAQQDKSGLPNDRFSAERPEGSISTLTIQRTEQRDSAMYRCASSPTWGDYEQYFGPGTRLTVT.

This clone was recorded only once. The chain joins TRBV5-1 to TRBJ1-5; D uncertain. Germline V gives CDR1 SGHRS, CDR2 YFSETQ. The CDR3 runs 14 residues. The V end was cut by 0 bases, the J end by 1 base, with 5 bases between. DNA for the CDR3: TGCGCCAGCAGCTTGGGCCAGAGCAATCAGCCCCAGCATTTT. Translation gives CASSLGQSNQPQHF.

The V call is TRBV5-1, the J call TRBJ2-5, with D unclear. The germline V and J ends were trimmed by 5 bases and 4 bases, with 3 bases remaining between them. The germline V gene encodes CDR1 SGHRS and CDR2 YFSETQ. This CDR3 region has 10 residues. CDR3 sequence reads: CASRGETQYF. The CDR3 bases are TGCGCCAGCAGGGGAGAGACCCAGTACTTC.

The V and J genes are TRBV11-2 and TRBJ1-4, with D hard to call. The germline gives CDR1 SGHAT, CDR2 FQNNGV. This CDR3 comprises 15 residues. Trimming took 1 base from V and 8 from J, leaving 14 bases between them. The CDR3 protein is CASSLARVGGEKLFF. DNA for the CDR3: TGTGCCAGCAGCTTAGCGCGAGTCGGTGGCGAAAAACTGTTTTTT.

This rearrangement joins TRBV5-1 to TRBJ2-1; 8 bases match TRBD1. Germline trimming cut 5 bases from V and 4 bases from J; bases unmatched to any gene: 8. Germline V lookup: CDR1 SGHRS, CDR2 YFSETQ. This CDR3 spans 15 amino acids. This chain's CDR3 is CASRVPQGGYNEQFF. The CDR3 coding sequence is TGCGCCAGCAGGGTCCCACAGGGGGGTTACAATGAGCAGTTCTTC.

The V call is TRBV5-1, the J call TRBJ1-1; possibly TRBD1 for D (6 bases). This CDR3 region has 14 residues. The V and J ends lost 3 bases and 6 bases respectively, with 15 bases between them. CDR1 and CDR2 from the germline V gene are SGHRS and YFSETQ. The CDR3 DNA is TGCGCCAGCAGCTCAACAACAGGGACCCCTGAAGCTTTCTTT. Amino acid sequence: CASSSTTGTPEAFF.

This clone occurred a few times. At one boundary the junction diverges from the germline segment, which might be a read error. The chain recombines TRBV2 with TRBJ1-3, with 8 bases aligning to TRBD1. The CDR3 loop spans 11 amino acids. Germline CDR1 SNHLY, CDR2 FYNNEI. The chain's CDR3 is CASSPRTGIHF. CDR3 nucleotide sequence: TGTGCCAGCAGTCCGCGGACAGGGATACATTTT.

This sequence joins TRBV28 and TRBJ2-2; either TRBD1 or TRBD2 may supply D (6 bases each). Germline lookup yields CDR1 MDHEN and CDR2 SYDVKM. Trimming left V 7 bases short and J 4 bases short, with 13 bases between. CDR3 length equals 14 residues. DNA for the CDR3: TGTGCCAGCAAACAGGAGGGGGGCACCGGGGAGCTGTTTTTT. It yields the protein CASKQEGGTGELFF.

The chain uses TRBV6-2 or TRBV6-3 and TRBJ2-7; 8 bases align to TRBD2. The CDR3 extends over 15 amino acids. Germline assignment: CDR1 MNHEY and CDR2 SVGEGT. With 0 bases clipped from V and 2 bases from J, the junction kept 3 bases outside the gene matches. CDR3 sequence reads: CASSYSGSGAYEQYF. The DNA for the CDR3 is TGTGCCAGCAGTTACTCGGGTAGCGGGGCCTACGAGCAGTACTTC.